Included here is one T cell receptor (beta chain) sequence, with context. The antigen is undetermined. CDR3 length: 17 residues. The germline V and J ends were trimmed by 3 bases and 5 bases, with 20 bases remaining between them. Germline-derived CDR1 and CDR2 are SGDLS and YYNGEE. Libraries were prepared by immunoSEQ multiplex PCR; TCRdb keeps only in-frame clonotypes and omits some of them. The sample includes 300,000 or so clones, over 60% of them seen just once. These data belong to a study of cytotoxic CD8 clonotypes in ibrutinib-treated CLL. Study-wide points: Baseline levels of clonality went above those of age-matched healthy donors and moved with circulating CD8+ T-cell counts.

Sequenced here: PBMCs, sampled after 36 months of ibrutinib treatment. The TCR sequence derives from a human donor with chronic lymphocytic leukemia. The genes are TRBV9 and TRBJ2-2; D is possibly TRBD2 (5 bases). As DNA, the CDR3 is TGTGCCAGCAGCGAACACCCGGCTAGCTATGGGACCGGGGAGCTGTTTTTT. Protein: CASSEHPASYGTGELFF.